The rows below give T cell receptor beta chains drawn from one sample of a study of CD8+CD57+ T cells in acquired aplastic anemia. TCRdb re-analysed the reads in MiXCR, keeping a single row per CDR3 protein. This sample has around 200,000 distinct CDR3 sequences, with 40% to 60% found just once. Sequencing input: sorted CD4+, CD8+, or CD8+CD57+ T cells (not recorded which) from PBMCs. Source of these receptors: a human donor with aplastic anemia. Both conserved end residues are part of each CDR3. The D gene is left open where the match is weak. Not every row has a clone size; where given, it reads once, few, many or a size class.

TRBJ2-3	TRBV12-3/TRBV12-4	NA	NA	TGTGCCAGCAGTCAGGACCAAACAGATACGCAGTATTTT	CASSQDQTDTQYF
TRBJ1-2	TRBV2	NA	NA	TGTGCCAGCAGTGAAGCGCTAGGGACTAGCGGGGGCTACACCTTC	CASSEALGTSGGYTF
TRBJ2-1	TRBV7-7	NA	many	TGTGCCAGCAGCTTAGGGTTGGGGGACAATGAGCAGTTCTTC	CASSLGLGDNEQFF
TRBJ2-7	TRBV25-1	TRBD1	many	TGTGCCAGCAGTGAAGGTTGGGGTGGGACAGCGGCCTACGAGCAGTACTTC	CASSEGWGGTAAYEQYF
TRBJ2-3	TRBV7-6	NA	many	TGTGCCAGCAGCTCTACTCTGGGCGATACGCAGTATTTT	CASSSTLGDTQYF
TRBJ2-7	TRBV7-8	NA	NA	TGTGCCAGCACATACTACACCTACGAGCAGTACTTC	CASTYYTYEQYF
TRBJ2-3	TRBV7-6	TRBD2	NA	TGTGCCAGCAGTCCACAGCGGACTAGCGGGGGTCTTACGCAGTATTTT	CASSPQRTSGGLTQYF
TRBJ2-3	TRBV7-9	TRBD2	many	TGTGCCAGCAGATTCAGCGGGGGACAACCGGGAGATACGCAGTATTTT	CASRFSGGQPGDTQYF
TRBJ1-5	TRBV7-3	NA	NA	TGTGCCAGCAGTCCTGGACTGCTAGGACAGCCCCAGCATTTT	CASSPGLLGQPQHF
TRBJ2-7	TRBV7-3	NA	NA	TGTGCCAGCAGCTCACAGGTGCCCTACGAGCAGTACTTC	CASSSQVPYEQYF
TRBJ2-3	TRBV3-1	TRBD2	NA	TGTGCCAGCAGCCAAGGAACTAGCGGGGTCGGGCAGTATTTT	CASSQGTSGVGQYF
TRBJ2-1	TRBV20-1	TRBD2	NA	TGCAGTGCCCCCCAGACTAGCGTATCCAATGAGCAGTTCTTC	CSAPQTSVSNEQFF
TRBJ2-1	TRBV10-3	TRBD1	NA	TGTGCCATCAGCGGGACAGGGGCCTCGCAGTTCTTC	CAISGTGASQFF
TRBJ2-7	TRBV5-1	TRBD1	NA	TGCGCCAGCAGCTTGGAGGCGGACAGGGCCGGCTACGAGCAGTACTTC	CASSLEADRAGYEQYF
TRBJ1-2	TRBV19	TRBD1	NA	TGTGCCAGTAGTAATACCGGGACAGGGGTTAATGGCTACACCTTC	CASSNTGTGVNGYTF
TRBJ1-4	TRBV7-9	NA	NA	TGTGCCAGCAGTCTTGCAGGGAGTGAAAAACTGTTTTTT	CASSLAGSEKLFF
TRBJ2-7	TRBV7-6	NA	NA	TGTGCCAGTAGTGGGGGGATCCCTGGCGAGCAGTACTTC	CASSGGIPGEQYF
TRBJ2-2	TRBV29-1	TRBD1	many	TGCAGCGTTGAAGATCCGAGACAGGGGATCGGGGAGCTGTTTTTT	CSVEDPRQGIGELFF
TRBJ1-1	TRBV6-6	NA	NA	TGTGCCAGCAGCCATGGACAGAACTCAAACACTGAAGCTCTCTTT	CASSHGQNSNTEALF
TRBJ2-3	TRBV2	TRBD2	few	TGTGCCAGCAGCGTAGCTCAAGGCGGGGGGGCTCGGACAGATACGCAGTATTTT	CASSVAQGGGARTDTQYF
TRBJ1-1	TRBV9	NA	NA	TGTGCCAGCAACCCCCAGACAGGGAACACTGAAGCTTTCTTT	CASNPQTGNTEAFF
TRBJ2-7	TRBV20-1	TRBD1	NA	TGCAGTGCTAGATACCCGGGACAGGGGCCTTACGAGCAGTACTTC	CSARYPGQGPYEQYF
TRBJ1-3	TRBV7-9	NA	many	TGTGCCAGCAGCTCTAGGGGAGAGAATTGGGAACTTCCCTCTGGAAACACCATATATTTT	CASSSRGENWELPSGNTIYF
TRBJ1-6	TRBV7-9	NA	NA	TGTGCCAGCAGCTTAAGCAGGGGTAATAATTCACCCCTCCACTTT	CASSLSRGNNSPLHF
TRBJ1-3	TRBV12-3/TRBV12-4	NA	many	TGTGCCAGCAGTCCGTCGGTAGGAAACACCATATATTTT	CASSPSVGNTIYF
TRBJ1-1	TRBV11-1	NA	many	TGTGCCAGCAGCACTGGGGGGGGGACTGAAGCTTTCTTT	CASSTGGGTEAFF
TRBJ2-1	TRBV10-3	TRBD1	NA	TGTGCCATCGCTCCTGCGGACAGGGTAGTCGGGAGTGAGCGGTTCTTC	CAIAPADRVVGSERFF
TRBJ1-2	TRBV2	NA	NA	TGTGCCAGGTTGAAAGGGACTAACTATGGCTACACCTTC	CARLKGTNYGYTF